This T cell receptor beta chain was profiled in a study of Graves' ophthalmopathy and Graves' hyperthyroidism. Every ophthalmopathy donor presented moderate-to-severe activity, CAS ≥3, NOSPECS ≥4 and duration under 3 months. Losses at the gene ends were 4 bases for V and 0 bases for J; bases not matched to a gene: 8. The CDR3 runs to 16 residues. This clonotype was counted at least ten times. Investigators amplified TCR beta CDR3 regions from RNA transcripts. RT-PCR with HTBI primers came first, then second-round multiplex PCR. Via MiXCR, TCRdb re-called the multiplex PCR reads, giving one row per CDR3 protein. The sample records about 410,000 distinct CDR3 sequences, around 17% being singletons.

The clonotype was recovered from a woman aged 18-29 years with Graves' ophthalmopathy. Sample: peripheral blood. The rearrangement uses TRBV12-3 or TRBV12-4 and TRBJ2-7; 8 positions agree with TRBD1. The CDR3 bases are TGTGCCAGCAGTTCCATCAGGGGGCCGGACTCCTACGAGCAGTACTTC. It specifies CASSSIRGPDSYEQYF.